Following are 27 T cell receptor beta chains from one sample sequenced in a study of breast tumors, draining lymph nodes, adjacent tissues. In TCRdb, the multiplex PCR reads were re-called with MiXCR into one record per CDR3 protein. The top ten hold just over 2.5% of the sample, which has under 150,000 distinct CDR3 sequences, 20% to 25% seen once. Axillary draining lymph nodes of breast cancer patients supplied the node samples. Sequencing was performed on axillary lymph node tissue. The receptors originated from a female donor with breast cancer. Some clones in this sample may be carry-over from other donors' samples.

In the case of this clonotype: Just one base apart from a much larger clone, this may be a read error. J is TRBJ1-5 and V is TRBV6-6; D uncertain. The CDR3 covers 15 residues. Germline loops: CDR1 MNHNY, CDR2 SVGAGI (reference sequence). The CDR3 here is CASSHSLAVNQPQHF. CDR3 bases: TGTGCCAGCAGTCACTCATTGGCTGTCAATCAGCCCCAGCATTTT.

The table lists this clonotype with a few counts. V usage is TRBV20-1 and J usage is TRBJ2-3, with 11 bases aligning to TRBD2. J lost 3 bases, V lost 6 bases, and 8 bases had no gene match. CDR1 is DFQATT and CDR2 is SNEGSKA in the germline V gene (reference sequence). This CDR3 has 15 residues. This CDR3 reads CSAQTSGIFTDTQYF. The CDR3 DNA follows: TGCAGTGCCCAGACTAGCGGGATATTTACAGATACGCAGTATTTT.

The chain has TRBV4-3 and TRBJ1-4, with D possibly being TRBD1 (5 bases). Between the trimmed V and J ends, which lost 1 base and 0 bases, there was a span of 18 bases. The CDR3 loop spans 19 amino acids. In germline, CDR1 is LGHNA, CDR2 YSLEER. CDR3 amino acids: CASSQVVGGQSATNEKLFF. The CDR3 nucleotides read TGCGCCAGCAGCCAAGTAGTAGGCGGACAATCGGCAACTAATGAAAAACTGTTTTTT.

This clonotype was seen repeatedly, ten times or more. This chain connects TRBV20-1 to TRBJ1-3, with D uncertain. CDR1 is DFQATT, CDR2 SNEGSKA, per germline (reference sequence). V lost 2 bases and J 4 bases, leaving 15 bases between the germline ends. The CDR3 extends over 15 amino acids. CDR3 sequence (DNA): TGCAGTGCTAGACGGGCCTCCCTGGCCGGAAACACCATATATTTT. It specifies CSARRASLAGNTIYF.

In this sample, this clonotype turned up many times. This sequence joins TRBV24-1 and TRBJ2-2, with D perhaps matching TRBD1 or TRBD2 (5 bases each). This CDR3 has 15 residues. The germline V gene has CDR1 KGHDR and CDR2 SFDVKD. V was trimmed by 1 base and J by 10 bases, leaving 15 bases between them. The chain's CDR3 is CATSDLHGGYEELFF. The DNA of the CDR3 is TGTGCCACCAGTGATTTACATGGGGGTTACGAGGAGCTGTTTTTT.

The table lists this clonotype with many counts. As DNA, the CDR3 is TGTGCCAGCAGCTTAGGGTCAAACTCTGGAAACACCATATATTTT. Its translation: CASSLGSNSGNTIYF. This chain joins TRBV7-2 and TRBJ1-3; the D is unclear. V was cut by 1 base and J by 0 bases, with 7 bases left in between. Per the germline V gene, CDR1 is SGHTA and CDR2 is FQGNSA. There are 15 residues in the CDR3.

At least ten counts were recorded for this clonotype. The genes are TRBV19 and TRBJ2-3; the match to TRBD2 covers 10 bases. The CDR3 consists of 17 residues. V was clipped by 1 base and J by 6 bases; unmatched bases: 10. Looked up from germline, CDR1 is LNHDA and CDR2 is SQIVND (reference sequence). The CDR3 DNA reads as TGTGCCAGTAGTATAGGGGGCGCGGGGACTAGCGTTGATACGCAGTATTTT. Protein: CASSIGGAGTSVDTQYF.

This clonotype was recorded at least ten times. V gene TRBV2 combines with J gene TRBJ2-3; D is tentatively TRBD1 or TRBD2 (6 bases each). Germline V gene sequence: CDR1 SNHLY, CDR2 FYNNEI. V was shortened by 6 bases and J by 6 bases, with 16 bases between the two germline ends. The CDR3 is 14 residues long. CDR3 sequence reads: CASRGGAMPDTQYF. The CDR3, as DNA: TGTGCCAGCAGGGGGGGCGCCATGCCCGATACGCAGTATTTT.

Ten or more counts support this clonotype. The chain uses TRBV5-1 and TRBJ2-2; 9 bases align to TRBD1. The CDR3 length is 19 residues. Trimming took 2 bases from V and 3 from J; bases not matched to a gene: 14. CDR1 is SGHRS, CDR2 YFSETQ, per germline. In nucleotides, the CDR3 is TGCGCCAGCAGCTTCCTCCGGGACAGGGCTCCGGAAGACACCGGGGAGCTGTTTTTT. Translating gives CASSFLRDRAPEDTGELFF.

This clonotype was seen repeatedly, ten times or more. The rearrangement uses TRBV28 and TRBJ1-3, with D possibly TRBD1 on 5 matching bases. The CDR3 extends over 14 amino acids. Germline loops: CDR1 MDHEN, CDR2 SYDVKM. The ends were cut back, 7 bases at V and 2 bases at J, with 12 bases in the middle. The CDR3 DNA follows: TGTGCCAGCACTCTCATGGGGGCTGGAAACACCATATATTTT. Protein product: CASTLMGAGNTIYF.

The table lists this clonotype with many counts. The V gene is TRBV20-1, the J gene TRBJ2-5; TRBD1 matches 7 bases. The CDR3 is made up of 14 amino acids. Trimming cost V 6 bases and J 1 base; bases outside gene matches: 8. Looked up from germline, CDR1 is DFQATT and CDR2 is SNEGSKA (reference sequence). The CDR3 bases are TGCAGTGCGGATGCTACAGGGGTCCAAGAGACCCAGTACTTC. It specifies CSADATGVQETQYF.

This clonotype was observed at least ten times. The chain combines TRBV5-1 with TRBJ2-1; 7 nucleotides align to TRBD1. The CDR3 contains 15 residues. Germline V CDR1 and CDR2: SGHRS, YFSETQ. J was trimmed by 8 bases and V by 3 bases; bases with no gene match: 11. The CDR3 coding sequence is TGCGCCAGCAGCTCCGGACAGGCGGCGGCAGATGAGCAGTTCTTC. Translating gives CASSSGQAAADEQFF.

This clonotype was found many times. V gene TRBV5-5 combines with J gene TRBJ2-1; no firm D call. V was shortened by 2 bases and J by 7 bases, with 16 bases between the two germline ends. The germline CDR1 and CDR2 sequences are SGHKS and YYEKEE (reference sequence). This CDR3 has 15 amino acids. The CDR3 DNA follows: TGTGCCAGCAGCTTATTTCCTACCCCCGATAATGAGCAGTTCTTC. Amino acid sequence: CASSLFPTPDNEQFF.

This clonotype has a handful of counts. The chain joins TRBV28 to TRBJ1-4, with a weak D call TRBD1 (6 bases). Germline assignment: CDR1 MDHEN and CDR2 SYDVKM. The V end lost 5 bases, the J end lost 8 bases, and 9 bases lay between the germline ends. The CDR3 covers 12 residues. The CDR3 DNA follows: TGTGCCAGCAGTACCGGACAGGAAAAACTGTTTTTT. Translation gives CASSTGQEKLFF.

This clonotype has a count of ten or more. The CDR3 here is CASSAMTSGSRYEQYF. The CDR3 nucleotides read TGTGCCAGCAGTGCTATGACTAGCGGGAGTCGGTACGAGCAGTACTTC. The chain recombines TRBV2 with TRBJ2-7, with 12 nucleotides matching TRBD2. The V gene's germline CDR1 is SNHLY and CDR2 FYNNEI. After removal of 4 bases from V and 4 bases from J, the junction contained 8 bases not matched to a gene. This CDR3 has 16 amino acids.

This clonotype was found many times. The rearrangement links TRBV6-1 to TRBJ1-3; no reliable D call. Germline V gene lookup returns CDR1 MNHNS and CDR2 SASEGT. This CDR3 is built from 14 residues. The V end lost 9 bases, the J end lost 0 bases, and 12 bases lay between the germline ends. CDR3 sequence: CASGLGISGNTIYF. The DNA of the CDR3 is TGTGCCAGTGGCTTGGGCATCTCTGGAAACACCATATATTTT.

This clonotype was found many times. This chain links TRBV14 with TRBJ2-1; possible D gene TRBD2, 5 bases. CDR3 length equals 14 residues. Trimming pared 4 bases from V and 9 bases from J, leaving 16 bases between. Germline CDR1 and CDR2: SGHDN and FVKESK. DNA of the CDR3: TGTGCCAGCAGCCGAGAAGTGAGAGGAGGTGAGCAGTTCTTC. Protein: CASSREVRGGEQFF. Using reference TRBV14 and TRBJ2-1 for the parts outside the CDR3, the full variable domain is EAGVTQFPSHSVIEKGQTVTLRCDPISGHDNLYWYRRVMGKEIKFLLHFVKESKQDESGMPNNRFLAERTGGTYSTLKVQPAELEDSGVYFCASSREVRGGEQFFGPGTRLTVL.

This clonotype was counted a few times. V and J are TRBV27 and TRBJ2-1; TRBD2 is a possible D gene (6 bases). There are 17 residues in the CDR3. Trimming cost V 4 bases and J 1 base, with 17 bases left between them. The germline V gene encodes CDR1 MNHEY and CDR2 SMNVEV (reference sequence). For the CDR3, the DNA is TGTGCCAGCAGTTCCCGACCTCTAGCGCTATCCTACAATGAGCAGTTCTTC. Protein product: CASSSRPLALSYNEQFF.

This clonotype has a count of ten or more. CDR3: CASSIDGRGTQYF. The DNA for the CDR3 is TGTGCCAGTAGTATAGATGGGAGGGGGACCCAGTACTTC. The gene calls are TRBV19 and TRBJ2-5, with 7 positions matching TRBD2. Per the germline V gene, CDR1 is LNHDA and CDR2 is SQIVND (reference sequence). The ends lost 0 bases at V and 7 bases at J; junction bases unmatched: 2. The CDR3 totals 13 residues. Complete variable domain (other parts from reference TRBV19 and TRBJ2-5): DGGITQSPKYLFRKEGQNVTLSCEQNLNHDAMYWYRQDPGQGLRLIYYSQIVNDFQKGDIAEGYSVSREKKESFPLTVTSAQKNPTAFYLCASSIDGRGTQYFGPGTRLLVL.

This clonotype was seen many times. V is TRBV20-1 and J is TRBJ2-1, with 7 bases identical to TRBD1. Germline values: CDR1 DFQATT, CDR2 SNEGSKA (reference sequence). This CDR3 is 15 amino acids long. Unmatched junction bases numbered 8, after V lost 6 bases and J lost 0 bases. CDR3 sequence reads: CSALDRAGSYNEQFF. In DNA form, the CDR3 reads TGCAGTGCCCTCGACAGGGCAGGCTCCTACAATGAGCAGTTCTTC.

The chain links TRBV20-1 to TRBJ2-1, with 10 bases matching TRBD2. The CDR3 is 12 residues long. CDR1 and CDR2 from the germline V gene are DFQATT and SNEGSKA (reference sequence). The ends lost 5 bases at V and 8 bases at J; junction bases unmatched: 3. The CDR3 region is CSALAGVYEQFF. Written as DNA, the CDR3 is TGCAGTGCTCTAGCGGGAGTGTATGAGCAGTTCTTC.

The table lists this clonotype with many counts. This chain links TRBV19 with TRBJ2-1; weak D call: TRBD2 (7 bases). This CDR3 spans 15 amino acids. Germline CDR1 LNHDA, CDR2 SQIVND (reference sequence). The ends were cut back, 6 bases at V and 9 bases at J, with 21 bases in the middle. The CDR3 reads CASRWGGSGGGEQFF. The CDR3 coding sequence is TGTGCCAGTAGATGGGGGGGCTCGGGGGGTGGTGAGCAGTTCTTC.

This clonotype was counted at least ten times. The chain couples TRBV18 to TRBJ2-7; possibly TRBD1 for D (6 bases). This CDR3 has 14 amino acids. V shed 6 bases and J shed 2 bases, with 14 bases lying between them. Germline V CDR1 and CDR2: KGHSH, LQKENI. The DNA for the CDR3 is TGTGCCAGCTCGTCCCGGGACACCCCCTACGAGCAGTACTTC. As protein: CASSSRDTPYEQYF.

About this clonotype itself: This may come from a read error, since a much larger clone is one base off. V is TRBV14 and J is TRBJ2-1, with 7 nucleotides matching TRBD2. The CDR3 contains 16 residues. Germline CDR1 is SGHDN and CDR2 is FVKESK. In nucleotides, the CDR3 is TGTGCCAGCAGCCAAGATTCGGGACTAACAACCGATGAGCAGCTCTTC. It is translated as CASSQDSGLTTDEQLF.

This chain joins TRBV6-5 and TRBJ2-5; D is possibly TRBD2 (6 bases). Looked up from germline, CDR1 is MNHEY and CDR2 is SVGAGI. CDR3 size: 16 residues. Trimming left V 7 bases short and J 4 bases short, with 22 bases between. The CDR3 sequence: CASTGTPRSGGETQYF. CDR3 sequence (DNA): TGTGCCAGCACCGGAACCCCACGTAGCGGTGGAGAGACCCAGTACTTC.

The J gene is TRBJ2-1, the V gene TRBV7-2; 13 positions match TRBD2. The junction had 5 bases not matched to a gene; V was cut back by 6 bases and J by 3 bases. Germline CDR1 SGHTA, CDR2 FQGNSA. This CDR3 comprises 16 residues. In nucleotides, the CDR3 is TGTGCCAGCAGATACGGGACTAGCGGGGTCTACAATGAGCAGTTCTTC. This translates into CASRYGTSGVYNEQFF.

The V call is TRBV18, the J call TRBJ1-2; 10 positions match TRBD1. V shed 6 bases, J shed 4 bases, and the junction held 8 bases outside the gene matches. The CDR3 contains 15 residues. CDR1 is KGHSH and CDR2 is LQKENI in the germline V gene. In DNA form, the CDR3 reads TGTGCCAGCTCCCAGGGGGACAGGGGCACCTATGGCTACACCTTC. Translated: CASSQGDRGTYGYTF.